One and the same sample provided the 8 T cell receptor beta chains below, sequenced in a study of shared clonotypes between healthy human individuals. Profiled with immunoSEQ multiplex PCR; TCRdb holds only in-frame clones, not every one. The sample consists of some 480,000 clones, roughly 85% of them appearing once. Source material: PBMCs. The receptors come from a woman in her 40s in good health. Some clones in this sample may be carry-over from other donors' samples.

Concerning this clone itself: One junction end disagrees with the germline gene, perhaps due to a read error. The genes are TRBV11-2 and TRBJ2-5; no reliable D call. This CDR3 is 11 amino acids long. Germline CDR1 reads SGHAT; CDR2 reads FQNNGV. CDR3 sequence (DNA): TGTGCCAGCAGCCCCCTTTGGCAGGCAAACTTC. Protein product: CASSPLWQANF. Full variable domain (missing parts from reference TRBV11-2 and TRBJ2-5): EAGVAQSPRYKIIEKRQSVAFWCNPISGHATLYWYQQILGQGPKLLIQFQNNGVVDDSQLPKDRFSAERLKGVDSTLKIQPAKLEDSAVYLCASSPLWQANFGPGTRLLVL.

This chain links TRBV5-1 with TRBJ2-1; TRBD2 is a possible D gene (6 bases). Trimming took off 4 bases at V and 0 bases at J, with 14 bases between the two ends. CDR1 and CDR2 from the germline V gene are SGHRS and YFSETQ. This CDR3 region has 16 residues. The DNA of the CDR3 is TGCGCCAGCAGCGTTCTAGCGTCCAGCTCCTACAATGAGCAGTTCTTC. Translating it yields CASSVLASSSYNEQFF.

The chain couples TRBV6-1 to TRBJ1-3; tentatively, D is TRBD1 (5 bases). This CDR3 contains 14 residues. Looked up from germline, CDR1 is MNHNS and CDR2 is SASEGT. The V gene lost 2 bases and the J gene lost 4 bases, with 9 bases spanning the gap. This CDR3 is CASSEIWDGNTIYF. The DNA of the CDR3 is TGTGCCAGCAGTGAAATTTGGGACGGAAACACCATATATTTT.

The DNA of the CDR3 is TGTGCCAGCAGCGTAGTGGAGCCTCCCTACGAGCAGTACTTC. It is translated as CASSVVEPPYEQYF. The chain is built from TRBV9 and TRBJ2-7; D remains ambiguous. The CDR3 has 14 residues. Trimming took 0 bases from V and 2 from J, leaving 9 bases between them. CDR1 and CDR2 (germline): SGDLS, YYNGEE.

A few counts support this clone. The V and J genes are TRBV11-2 and TRBJ2-1; 9 positions agree with TRBD1. The length of the CDR3 is 15 residues. Germline CDR1 SGHAT, CDR2 FQNNGV. V trimming: 5 bases; J trimming: 4 bases; junction bases outside the gene matches: 6. CDR3 in DNA: TGTGCCAGCAGCACGGGACAGGGAGCTTACAATGAGCAGTTCTTC. Translated: CASSTGQGAYNEQFF.

In DNA form, the CDR3 reads TGTGCCAGTAGTATACCAGGTCCAGACGTCCATCGGTTCTTC. Amino acid sequence: CASSIPGPDVHRFF. The chain employs TRBV19 and TRBJ2-1; D is unclear. The V gene's germline CDR1 is LNHDA and CDR2 SQIVND (reference sequence). The CDR3 runs 14 residues. V gave up 2 bases and J gave up 15 bases, with 20 bases separating them.

This rearrangement joins TRBV4-1 to TRBJ1-5; D is undetermined. The CDR3 sequence is 15 residues long. In germline, CDR1 is MGHRA, CDR2 YSYEKL. V was trimmed by 2 bases and J by 9 bases, leaving 17 bases between them. In DNA form, the CDR3 reads TGCGCCAGCAGCCAACCGGGGAGCCCGATCGCGCCCCAGCATTTT. Amino acids: CASSQPGSPIAPQHF.

The chain is built from TRBV7-9 and TRBJ2-5; D possibly corresponds to TRBD1 (7 bases). In germline, CDR1 is SEHNR, CDR2 FQNEAQ (reference sequence). V lost 3 bases, J lost 5 bases, and 13 bases lay in between. The CDR3 is made up of 14 amino acids. The CDR3 sequence is CASSLGGQFETQYF. The CDR3 bases are TGTGCCAGCAGCTTGGGGGGACAGTTTGAGACCCAGTACTTC.